This entry lists 17 T cell receptor beta chains sequenced from one sample in a study of cytomegalovirus exposure and HLA in healthy donors. The assay was immunoSEQ multiplex PCR, and TCRdb's table has in-frame clones only and misses some. The sample shows approximately 150,000 clones, approximately 80% of them seen only once. The sequencing sample was made of PBMCs. The receptors shown here come from a man aged 25-45 years in good health and CMV-seropositive.

The V and J genes are TRBV19 and TRBJ2-1, with TRBD2 as a possible D gene (5 bases). This CDR3 has 15 residues. The V gene lost 3 bases and the J gene lost 0 bases, with 9 bases spanning the gap. Germline V gene data show CDR1 as LNHDA and CDR2 as SQIVND (reference sequence). Here the CDR3 DNA reads TGTGCCAGTAGTATCCAAGGGAGCTCCTACAATGAGCAGTTCTTC. It yields the protein CASSIQGSSYNEQFF.

This clone appeared a single time. The CDR3 DNA reads TGTGCCAGCAGTTACTCTGAGGGCCACTACGAGCAGTACTTC. As protein: CASSYSEGHYEQYF. The chain links TRBV6-5 to TRBJ2-7; D perhaps matches TRBD2 (5 bases). Trimming removed 0 bases from V and 3 bases from J, with 9 bases in between. The CDR3 covers 14 residues. CDR1 and CDR2 (germline): MNHEY, SVGAGI.

This clone was recorded only once. The chain uses TRBV20-1 and TRBJ1-2; no firm D call. Between the trimmed V and J ends, which lost 1 base and 5 bases, there was a span of 5 bases. Germline CDR1 DFQATT, CDR2 SNEGSKA (reference sequence). The CDR3 totals 11 residues. The chain's CDR3 is CSARAGYGYTF. DNA for the CDR3: TGCAGTGCTAGAGCGGGTTATGGCTACACCTTC.

Here the CDR3 reads CASRPIGQSPTNEKLFF. The CDR3, as DNA: TGTGCCAGCAGACCCATAGGACAAAGTCCCACTAATGAAAAACTGTTTTTT. The chain links TRBV28 to TRBJ1-4, with D maybe TRBD1 (5 bases). The V end was cut by 6 bases, the J end by 2 bases, with 19 bases between. The germline gives CDR1 MDHEN, CDR2 SYDVKM. This CDR3 contains 17 residues. Full variable domain (rest looked up from reference TRBV28 and TRBJ1-4): DVKVTQSSRYLVKRTGEKVFLECVQDMDHENMFWYRQDPGLGLRLIYFSYDVKMKEKGDIPEGYSVSREKKERFSLILESASTNQTSMYLCASRPIGQSPTNEKLFFGSGTQLSVL.

CDR3 coding DNA: TGTGCCAGCACAACAGGGGGACGGGAGCAGTACTTC. Amino acid sequence: CASTTGGREQYF. The chain has TRBV28 and TRBJ2-7; 8 bases line up with TRBD1. CDR3 size: 12 residues. CDR1 and CDR2 from the germline V gene are MDHEN and SYDVKM. Losses at the gene ends were 7 bases for V and 7 bases for J; bases not matched to a gene: 6.

The rearrangement uses TRBV6-5 and TRBJ1-2; D is unclear. The CDR3 is made up of 12 amino acids. V lost 10 bases and J 4 bases, leaving 13 bases between the germline ends. Germline V lookup: CDR1 MNHEY, CDR2 SVGAGI. The chain's CDR3 is CATHTASYGYTF. In DNA form, the CDR3 reads TGTGCCACCCACACAGCCTCCTATGGCTACACCTTC.

CDR3 DNA sequence: TGCGCCAGCAGCCTAGGAGTAGCGGGGGGGCGGTACGAGCAGTACTTC. The encoded protein is CASSLGVAGGRYEQYF. The V call is TRBV4-1, the J call TRBJ2-7, with 11 bases that match TRBD2. Germline-derived CDR1 and CDR2 are MGHRA and YSYEKL. V was clipped by 4 bases and J by 4 bases; unmatched bases: 9. The CDR3 contains 16 residues.

The chain joins TRBV4-1 to TRBJ2-1, with 13 bases that match TRBD2. The germline V gene encodes CDR1 MGHRA and CDR2 YSYEKL. The J segment lost 3 bases and the V segment lost 0 bases, leaving 2 bases of the junction unmatched. The CDR3 is made up of 17 amino acids. The CDR3 nucleotides read TGCGCCAGCAGCCAAGAACTAGCGGGGGGGTTCTACAATGAGCAGTTCTTC. It is translated as CASSQELAGGFYNEQFF.

The rearrangement uses TRBV7-9 and TRBJ2-7, with D possibly matching TRBD1 (6 bases). The germline V gene has CDR1 SEHNR and CDR2 FQNEAQ (reference sequence). The CDR3 spans 15 residues. V lost 5 bases and J 7 bases, leaving 21 bases between the germline ends. CDR3 nucleotide sequence: TGTGCCAGCAGCCTCCGGTCGGGGACAAAGGAGGAGCAGTACTTC. This gives the protein CASSLRSGTKEEQYF. The variable domain in full, with the rest retrieved from reference TRBV7-9 and TRBJ2-7, is DTGVSQNPRHKITKRGQNVTFRCDPISEHNRLYWYRQTLGQGPEFLTYFQNEAQLEKSRLLSDRFSAERPKGSFSTLEIQRTEQGDSAMYLCASSLRSGTKEEQYFGPGTRLTVT.

This chain uses TRBV14 with TRBJ1-4; 10 bases are a match to TRBD1. The germline V gene has CDR1 SGHDN and CDR2 FVKESK. The CDR3 is 19 residues long. Trimming at V came to 2 bases and at J to 4 bases, leaving 13 bases not matched to a gene. The CDR3: CASSQPATGGKEGNEKLFF. CDR3 coding DNA: TGTGCCAGCAGCCAACCTGCGACAGGGGGCAAGGAGGGTAATGAAAAACTGTTTTTT.

This clone was seen a handful of times. The chain recombines TRBV5-1 with TRBJ2-1, with 7 bases that match TRBD1. The CDR3 has 14 amino acids. The V gene end was trimmed by 6 bases and the J gene end by 5 bases; junction bases not matched to a gene: 8. Per germline, CDR1 SGHRS and CDR2 YFSETQ. The CDR3: CASKLQGSDNEQFF. In nucleotides, the CDR3 is TGCGCCAGCAAACTACAGGGGAGCGACAATGAGCAGTTCTTC.

The V gene is TRBV2, the J gene TRBJ1-4; maybe TRBD1 (6 bases). The CDR3 spans 14 residues. CDR1 is SNHLY, CDR2 FYNNEI, per germline. Trimming shortened V by 3 bases and J by 5 bases, and 10 bases separated the two germline ends. The CDR3, as DNA: TGTGCCAGCAGTGAGGACAGAACAAATGAAAAACTGTTTTTT. It translates to CASSEDRTNEKLFF.

The rearrangement joins TRBV6-5 to TRBJ2-7, with 10 bases lining up with TRBD1. The germline V gene encodes CDR1 MNHEY and CDR2 SVGAGI. CDR3 length equals 14 residues. V gave up 5 bases and J gave up 4 bases; unmatched junction bases: 5. In DNA form, the CDR3 reads TGTGCCAGCAGTCCCCGGGACAGGGGATACGAGCAGTACTTC. Translating it yields CASSPRDRGYEQYF.

V and J are TRBV7-2 and TRBJ2-1, with D perhaps TRBD1 (5 bases). The CDR3 contains 14 residues. Germline CDR1 is SGHTA and CDR2 is FQGNSA. V was cut by 4 bases and J by 4 bases, with 11 bases left in between. The CDR3 DNA reads as TGTGCCAGCAGCTCCCCAGCAGGGTACAATGAGCAGTTCTTC. Translated: CASSSPAGYNEQFF.

The chain is built from TRBV2 and TRBJ2-5, with 7 bases identical to TRBD2. V lost 7 bases and J lost 5; bases outside the gene matches: 7. This CDR3 comprises 13 residues. The germline V gene encodes CDR1 SNHLY and CDR2 FYNNEI. CDR3 loop: CASTRGGKETQYF. For the CDR3, the DNA is TGTGCCAGCACCCGGGGAGGGAAGGAGACCCAGTACTTC.

The chain recombines TRBV4-1 with TRBJ2-7, with D possibly TRBD1 on 6 matching bases. Germline V gives CDR1 MGHRA, CDR2 YSYEKL. The CDR3 extends over 15 amino acids. V was cut by 0 bases and J by 5 bases, with 14 bases left in between. CDR3 amino acids: CASSQDQQGTNEQYF. In DNA form, the CDR3 reads TGCGCCAGCAGCCAAGATCAACAGGGAACCAACGAGCAGTACTTC.

The rearrangement links TRBV29-1 to TRBJ2-6, with a weak D call TRBD1 (5 bases). V lost 7 bases to trimming and J lost 2 bases, with 12 bases between them. The CDR3 covers 14 residues. Per germline, CDR1 SQVTM and CDR2 ANQGSEA. For the CDR3, the DNA is TGCAGCGCCGAAGGGGTGACTGGGGCCAACGTCCTGACTTTC. Translating gives CSAEGVTGANVLTF.